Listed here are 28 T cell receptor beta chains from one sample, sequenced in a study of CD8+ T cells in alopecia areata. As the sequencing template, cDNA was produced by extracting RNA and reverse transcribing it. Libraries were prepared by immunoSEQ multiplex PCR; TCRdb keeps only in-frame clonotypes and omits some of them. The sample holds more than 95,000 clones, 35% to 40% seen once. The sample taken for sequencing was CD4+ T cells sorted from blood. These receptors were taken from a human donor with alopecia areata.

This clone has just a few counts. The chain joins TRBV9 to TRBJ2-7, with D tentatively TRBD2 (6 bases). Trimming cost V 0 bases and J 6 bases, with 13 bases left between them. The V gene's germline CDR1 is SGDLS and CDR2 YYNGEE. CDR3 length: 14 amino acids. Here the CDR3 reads CASSVEGGKSEQYF. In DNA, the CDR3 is TGTGCCAGCAGCGTAGAAGGCGGGAAGTCCGAGCAGTACTTC.

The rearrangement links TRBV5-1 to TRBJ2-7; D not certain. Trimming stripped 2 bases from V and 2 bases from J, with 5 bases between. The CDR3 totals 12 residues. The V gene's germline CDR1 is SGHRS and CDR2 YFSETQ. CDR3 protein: CASSLDTYEQYF. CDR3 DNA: TGCGCCAGCAGCTTAGACACCTACGAGCAGTACTTC.

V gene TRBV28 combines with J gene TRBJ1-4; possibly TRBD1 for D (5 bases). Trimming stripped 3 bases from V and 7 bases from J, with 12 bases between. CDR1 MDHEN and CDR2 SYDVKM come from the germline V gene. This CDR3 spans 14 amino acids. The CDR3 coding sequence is TGTGCCAGCAGTTTTGGGGGTTTTAGTGAAAAACTGTTTTTT. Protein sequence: CASSFGGFSEKLFF.

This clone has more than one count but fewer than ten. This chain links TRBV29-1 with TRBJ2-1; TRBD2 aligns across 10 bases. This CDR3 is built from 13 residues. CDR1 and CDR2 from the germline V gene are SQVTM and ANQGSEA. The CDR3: CTSRTSGYNEQFF. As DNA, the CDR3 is TGCACTTCGAGGACTAGCGGATACAATGAGCAGTTCTTC.

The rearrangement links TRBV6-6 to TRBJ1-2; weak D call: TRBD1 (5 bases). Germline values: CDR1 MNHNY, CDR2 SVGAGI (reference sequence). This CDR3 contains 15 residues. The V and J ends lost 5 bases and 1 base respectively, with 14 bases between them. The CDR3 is CASSRTGPFNYGYTF. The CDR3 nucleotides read TGTGCCAGCAGTCGAACAGGACCCTTTAACTATGGCTACACCTTC.

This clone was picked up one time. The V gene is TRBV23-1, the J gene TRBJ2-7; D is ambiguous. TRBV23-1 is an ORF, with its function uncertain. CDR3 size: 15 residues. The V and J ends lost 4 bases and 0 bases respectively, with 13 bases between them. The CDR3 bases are TGCGCCAGCAGTCCAATATTAAGAGCCTCCTACGAGCAGTACTTC. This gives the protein CASSPILRASYEQYF.

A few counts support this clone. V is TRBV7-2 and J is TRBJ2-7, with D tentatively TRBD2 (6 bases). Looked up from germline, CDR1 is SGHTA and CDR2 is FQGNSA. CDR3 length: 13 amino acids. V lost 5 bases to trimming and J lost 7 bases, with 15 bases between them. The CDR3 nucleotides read TGTGCCAGCAGCCCCAGGAGCGCGGGGGAGCAGTACTTC. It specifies CASSPRSAGEQYF.

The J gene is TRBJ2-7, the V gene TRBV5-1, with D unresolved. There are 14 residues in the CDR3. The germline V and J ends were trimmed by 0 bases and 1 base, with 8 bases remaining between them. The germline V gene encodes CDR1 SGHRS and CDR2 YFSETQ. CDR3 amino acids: CASSLVAESYEQYF. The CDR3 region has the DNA TGCGCCAGCAGCTTGGTTGCGGAGTCCTACGAGCAGTACTTC.

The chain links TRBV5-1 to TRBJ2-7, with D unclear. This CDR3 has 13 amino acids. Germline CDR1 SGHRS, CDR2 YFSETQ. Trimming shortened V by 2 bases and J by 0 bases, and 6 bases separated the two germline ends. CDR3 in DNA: TGCGCCAGCAGCTTCGTCAGCTCCTACGAGCAGTACTTC. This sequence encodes CASSFVSSYEQYF.

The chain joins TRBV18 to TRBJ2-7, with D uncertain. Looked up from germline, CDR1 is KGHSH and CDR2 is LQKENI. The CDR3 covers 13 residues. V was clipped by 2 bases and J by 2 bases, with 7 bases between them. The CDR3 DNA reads TGTGCCAGCTCACCAGGGGAAGCCTACGAGCAGTACTTC. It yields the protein CASSPGEAYEQYF.

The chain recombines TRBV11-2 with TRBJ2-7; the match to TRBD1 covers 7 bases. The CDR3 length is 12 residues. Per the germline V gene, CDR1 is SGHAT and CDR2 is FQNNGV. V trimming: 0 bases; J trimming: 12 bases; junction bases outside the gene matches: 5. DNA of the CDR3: TGTGCCAGCAGCTTAGAGCTGGGGACAGTGTACTTC. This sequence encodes CASSLELGTVYF.

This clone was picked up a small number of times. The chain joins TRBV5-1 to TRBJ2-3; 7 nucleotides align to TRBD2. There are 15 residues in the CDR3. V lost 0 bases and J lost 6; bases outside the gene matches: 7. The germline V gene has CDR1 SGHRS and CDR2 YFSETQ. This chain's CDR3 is CASSLGAGEPDTQYF. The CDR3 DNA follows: TGCGCCAGCAGCTTGGGGGCGGGAGAGCCGGATACGCAGTATTTT.

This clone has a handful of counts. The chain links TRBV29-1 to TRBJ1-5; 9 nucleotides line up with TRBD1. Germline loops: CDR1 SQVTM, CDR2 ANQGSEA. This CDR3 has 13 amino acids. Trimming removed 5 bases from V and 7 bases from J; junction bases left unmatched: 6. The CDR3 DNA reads TGCAGCGTTTCGTCCGGGACAGGGCAGCCCCAGCATTTT. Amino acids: CSVSSGTGQPQHF.

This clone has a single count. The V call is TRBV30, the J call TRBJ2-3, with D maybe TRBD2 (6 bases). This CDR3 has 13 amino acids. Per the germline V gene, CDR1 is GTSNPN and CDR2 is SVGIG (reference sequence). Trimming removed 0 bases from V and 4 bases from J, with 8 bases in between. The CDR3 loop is CAWSVREADTQYF. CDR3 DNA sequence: TGTGCCTGGAGTGTGAGGGAGGCAGATACGCAGTATTTT.

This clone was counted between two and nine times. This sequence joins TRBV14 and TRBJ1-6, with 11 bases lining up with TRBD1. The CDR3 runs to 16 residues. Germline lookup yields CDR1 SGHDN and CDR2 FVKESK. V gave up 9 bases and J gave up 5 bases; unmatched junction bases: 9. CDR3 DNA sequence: TGTGCCAGTCGACCGGGACAGGGGGTACATAATTCACCCCTCCACTTT. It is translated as CASRPGQGVHNSPLHF.

CDR3 in amino acids: CASSRGRGRAETQYF. The DNA of the CDR3 is TGCGCCAGCAGCCGTGGAAGGGGCAGGGCCGAGACCCAGTACTTC. This chain uses TRBV5-1 with TRBJ2-5; D perhaps matches TRBD1 (5 bases). V lost 4 bases and J lost 5, with 18 bases in between. Looked up from germline, CDR1 is SGHRS and CDR2 is YFSETQ. CDR3 length: 15 residues.

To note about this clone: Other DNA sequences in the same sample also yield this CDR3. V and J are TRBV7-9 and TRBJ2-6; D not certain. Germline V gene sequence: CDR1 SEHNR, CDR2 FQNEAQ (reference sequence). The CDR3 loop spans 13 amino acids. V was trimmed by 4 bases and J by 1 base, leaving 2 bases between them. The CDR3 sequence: CASSSSGANVLTF. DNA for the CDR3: TGTGCCAGCAGCTCATCTGGGGCCAACGTCCTGACTTTC.

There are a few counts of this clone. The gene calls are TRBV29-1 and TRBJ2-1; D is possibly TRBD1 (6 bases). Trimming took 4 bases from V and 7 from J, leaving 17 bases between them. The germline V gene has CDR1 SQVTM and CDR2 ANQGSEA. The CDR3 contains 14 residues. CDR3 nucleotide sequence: TGCAGCGTTGTCGGCATGTTGGGGACAAATGAGCAGTTCTTC. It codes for CSVVGMLGTNEQFF.

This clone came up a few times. The CDR3: CASLPLSGTSYEQYF. The CDR3 DNA reads as TGTGCCAGCTTGCCACTGTCCGGGACTAGCTACGAGCAGTACTTC. The V gene is TRBV2, the J gene TRBJ2-7, with 8 bases that match TRBD2. The CDR3 runs to 15 residues. Per the germline V gene, CDR1 is SNHLY and CDR2 is FYNNEI. V gave up 8 bases and J gave up 3 bases; unmatched junction bases: 12.

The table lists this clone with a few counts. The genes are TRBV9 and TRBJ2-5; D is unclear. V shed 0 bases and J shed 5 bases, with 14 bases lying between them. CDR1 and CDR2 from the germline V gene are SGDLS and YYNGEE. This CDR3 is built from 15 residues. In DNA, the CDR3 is TGTGCCAGCAGCGTAGACTCGGGCCGGTTGGAGACCCAGTACTTC. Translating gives CASSVDSGRLETQYF.

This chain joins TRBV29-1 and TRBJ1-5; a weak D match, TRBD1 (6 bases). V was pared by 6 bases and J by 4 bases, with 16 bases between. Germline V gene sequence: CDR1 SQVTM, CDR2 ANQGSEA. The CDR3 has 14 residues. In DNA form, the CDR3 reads TGCAGCGTGACCGCCGGGAGGGGGAATCAGCCCCAGCATTTT. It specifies CSVTAGRGNQPQHF.

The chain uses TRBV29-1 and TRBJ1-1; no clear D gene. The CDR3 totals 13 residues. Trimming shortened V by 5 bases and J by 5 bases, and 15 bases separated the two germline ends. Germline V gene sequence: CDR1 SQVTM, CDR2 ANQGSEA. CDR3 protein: CSVRRTHITEAFF. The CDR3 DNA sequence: TGCAGCGTTCGAAGGACGCACATTACTGAAGCTTTCTTT.

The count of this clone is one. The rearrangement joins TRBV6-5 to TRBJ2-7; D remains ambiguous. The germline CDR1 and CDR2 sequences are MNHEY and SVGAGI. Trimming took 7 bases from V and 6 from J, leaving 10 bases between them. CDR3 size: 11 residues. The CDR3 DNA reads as TGTGCCAGCATTAACCTAGGCGAGCAGTACTTC. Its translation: CASINLGEQYF.

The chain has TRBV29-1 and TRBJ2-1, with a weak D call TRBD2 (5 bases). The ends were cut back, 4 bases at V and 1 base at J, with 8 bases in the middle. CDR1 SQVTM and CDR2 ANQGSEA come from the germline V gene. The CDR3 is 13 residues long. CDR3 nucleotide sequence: TGCAGCGTTGTAGCGAAGTCCTACAATGAGCAGTTCTTC. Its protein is CSVVAKSYNEQFF.

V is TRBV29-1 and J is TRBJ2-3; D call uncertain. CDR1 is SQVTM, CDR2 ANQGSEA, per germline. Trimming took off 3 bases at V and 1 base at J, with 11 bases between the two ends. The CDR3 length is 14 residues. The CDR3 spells CSVDFRSGTDTQYF. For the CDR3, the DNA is TGCAGCGTTGATTTCCGGTCGGGCACAGATACGCAGTATTTT.

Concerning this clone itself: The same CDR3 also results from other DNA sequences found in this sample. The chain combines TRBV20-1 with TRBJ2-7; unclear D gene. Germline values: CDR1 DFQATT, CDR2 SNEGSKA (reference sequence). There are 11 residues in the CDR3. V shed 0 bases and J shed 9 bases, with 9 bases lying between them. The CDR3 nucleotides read TGCAGTGCTAGAGATCTCTTGGGGCAGTACTTC. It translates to CSARDLLGQYF.

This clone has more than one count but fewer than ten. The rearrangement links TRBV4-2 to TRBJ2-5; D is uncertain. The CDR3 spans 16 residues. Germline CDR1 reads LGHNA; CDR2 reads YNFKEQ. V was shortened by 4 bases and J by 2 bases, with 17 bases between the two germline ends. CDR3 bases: TGTGCCAGCAGCCCAAAGCTCGGTGGTCGGCAAGAGACCCAGTACTTC. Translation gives CASSPKLGGRQETQYF.

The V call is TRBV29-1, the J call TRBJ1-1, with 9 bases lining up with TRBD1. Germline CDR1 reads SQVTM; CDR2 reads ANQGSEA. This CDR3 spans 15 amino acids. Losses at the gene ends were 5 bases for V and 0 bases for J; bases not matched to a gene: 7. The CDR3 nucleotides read TGCAGCGTTTCACAGGGGGCCTATATGAACACTGAAGCTTTCTTT. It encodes CSVSQGAYMNTEAFF.